The 18 T cell receptor beta chains reported below all come from one sample, sequenced in a study of beta chain features in type 1 diabetes. Study results and limitations: A moderate, significant TCRB CDR3 shortening appeared in type 1 diabetes across four CD4+ subsets.

Sequenced material consisted of expressed TCRB transcripts (all of the isolated RNA was reverse transcribed). The data were produced by immunoSEQ multiplex PCR, yet TCRdb's version contains in-frame clones alone and is incomplete. The sample holds 600,000 to 700,000 clones, around 11% seen once. Their target antigens are unknown. The sample taken for sequencing was naive CD4+ T cells from blood. The receptors stem from a man in his thirties or forties with type 1 diabetes.

In the case of this clone: Germline and junction disagree at one end, which may indicate a read error. Other DNA variants within this sample encode the same CDR3. This rearrangement joins TRBV7-7 to TRBJ2-5; D remains ambiguous. Germline CDR1 and CDR2: SSHAT and FNYEAQ (reference sequence). This CDR3 is built from 13 residues. In nucleotides, the CDR3 is TGTGCTAGCAGCTTAGGTCTCCAAGAGACCCAGTACTTC. Residues: CASSLGLQETQYF.

The chain is built from TRBV29-1 and TRBJ2-3; D remains ambiguous. This CDR3 has 13 residues. Trimming took 0 bases from V and 5 from J, leaving 9 bases between them. Germline V gene data show CDR1 as SQVTM and CDR2 as ANQGSEA. The CDR3 reads CSVEEGPQDTQYF. CDR3 DNA sequence: TGCAGCGTTGAAGAGGGTCCCCAAGATACGCAGTATTTT.

This clone was detected only a few times. The chain joins TRBV28 to TRBJ2-6; TRBD1 matches 7 bases. Germline V lookup: CDR1 MDHEN, CDR2 SYDVKM. The CDR3 is 16 residues long. V lost 6 bases to trimming and J lost 4 bases; unmatched junction nucleotides: 9. In nucleotides, the CDR3 is TGTGCCAGCAGCCGGACAGGCCGGCTGGGGGCCAACGTCCTGACTTTC. Translating it yields CASSRTGRLGANVLTF.

V is TRBV18 and J is TRBJ1-4; D is unclear. Germline V CDR1 and CDR2: KGHSH, LQKENI. V was trimmed by 2 bases and J by 0 bases, leaving 7 bases between them. There are 15 residues in the CDR3. CDR3: CASSPDETTNEKLFF. The CDR3 region has the DNA TGTGCCAGCTCACCAGACGAAACAACTAATGAAAAACTGTTTTTT.

V gene TRBV28 combines with J gene TRBJ1-5; the D gene is possibly TRBD1 (5 bases). V was trimmed by 2 bases and J by 4 bases, leaving 12 bases between them. In germline, CDR1 is MDHEN, CDR2 SYDVKM. The CDR3 is 15 residues long. CDR3 coding DNA: TGTGCCAGCAGTTTACTGGCAGGGTTGAATCAGCCCCAGCATTTT. Encoded protein: CASSLLAGLNQPQHF.

V is TRBV4-2 and J is TRBJ2-6, with no clear D. V gave up 4 bases and J gave up 0 bases, with 10 bases separating them. Germline CDR1 reads LGHNA; CDR2 reads YNFKEQ. The CDR3 has 16 amino acids. The CDR3 DNA is TGTGCCAGCAGCCGGTTACAAACCTCTGGGGCCAACGTCCTGACTTTC. Amino acids: CASSRLQTSGANVLTF.

This rearrangement joins TRBV19 to TRBJ1-2; no reliable D call. This CDR3 comprises 14 residues. V lost 2 bases to trimming and J lost 5 bases, with 12 bases between them. Germline V lookup: CDR1 LNHDA, CDR2 SQIVND (reference sequence). CDR3 sequence (DNA): TGTGCCAGTAGTATATATCCGGAGGAATATGGCTACACCTTC. Translating gives CASSIYPEEYGYTF.

Only a few counts were recorded for this clone. The rearrangement uses TRBV11-1 and TRBJ2-2; D is unresolved. There are 12 residues in the CDR3. V was cut by 4 bases and J by 3 bases, with 3 bases left in between. Germline V CDR1 and CDR2: SGHAT, FQDESV (reference sequence). CDR3 in amino acids: CASSSYTGELFF. The CDR3 coding sequence is TGTGCCAGCAGCTCATACACCGGGGAGCTGTTTTTT.

CDR3 protein: CASSLKNQETQYF. CDR3 in DNA: TGTGCCAGCAGCCTAAAGAACCAAGAGACCCAGTACTTC. This chain joins TRBV7-2 and TRBJ2-5; D gene unclear. This CDR3 is built from 13 residues. V lost 5 bases, J lost 0 bases, and 7 bases lay in between. Germline CDR1 reads SGHTA; CDR2 reads FQGNSA.

This clone appeared a few times. The chain employs TRBV6-5 and TRBJ1-5; D remains unclear. Per germline, CDR1 MNHEY and CDR2 SVGAGI. The CDR3 runs to 14 residues. Trimming took 5 bases from V and 3 from J, leaving 11 bases between them. The CDR3 loop is CASSHEGHNQPQHF. The CDR3 DNA reads TGTGCCAGCAGTCACGAAGGCCACAATCAGCCCCAGCATTTT.

This clone was seen a handful of times. V usage is TRBV5-1 and J usage is TRBJ2-3; no reliable D call. Germline assignment: CDR1 SGHRS and CDR2 YFSETQ. This CDR3 is 14 amino acids long. Trimming stripped 2 bases from V and 0 bases from J, with 7 bases between. The CDR3 sequence is CASSFLTSTDTQYF. Here the CDR3 DNA reads TGCGCCAGCAGCTTCCTGACTAGCACAGATACGCAGTATTTT. The whole variable domain, filled in from reference TRBV5-1 and TRBJ2-3, reads KAGVTQTPRYLIKTRGQQVTLSCSPISGHRSVSWYQQTPGQGLQFLFEYFSETQRNKGNFPGRFSGRQFSNSRSEMNVSTLELGDSALYLCASSFLTSTDTQYFGPGTRLTVL.

The chain couples TRBV18 to TRBJ2-1, with 8 bases identical to TRBD1. The CDR3 has 14 amino acids. Germline V gene data show CDR1 as KGHSH and CDR2 as LQKENI. With 2 bases clipped from V and 8 bases from J, the junction kept 5 bases outside the gene matches. CDR3 protein: CASSPRQGKDEQFF. The CDR3 DNA follows: TGTGCCAGCTCACCAAGACAGGGGAAGGATGAGCAGTTCTTC.

In this sample, this clone turned up a few times. The CDR3 nucleotides read TGTGCCAGCAGTGAAATCGGAGGGCTTGAGACCCAGTACTTC. It codes for CASSEIGGLETQYF. The chain links TRBV25-1 to TRBJ2-5; maybe TRBD2 (6 bases). The CDR3 is 14 residues long. Germline values: CDR1 MGHDK, CDR2 SYGVNS. Deletions cut 2 bases from V and 5 bases from J, with 12 bases between.

The chain links TRBV9 to TRBJ1-6; D remains unclear. The CDR3 is 15 amino acids. Trimming shortened V by 0 bases and J by 8 bases, and 12 bases separated the two germline ends. Germline values: CDR1 SGDLS, CDR2 YYNGEE. CDR3 in DNA: TGTGCCAGCAGCGTAGACGCGGGCAAAGATTCACCCCTCCACTTT. This codes for CASSVDAGKDSPLHF.

CDR3 bases: TGTGCCAGCAGCCCCGGACAGGGACACACTGAAGCTTTCTTT. Translating it yields CASSPGQGHTEAFF. The rearrangement joins TRBV7-9 to TRBJ1-1; 8 bases fit TRBD1. CDR3 size: 14 residues. CDR1 and CDR2 from the germline V gene are SEHNR and FQNEAQ (reference sequence). V lost 5 bases, J lost 3 bases, and 5 bases stayed unmatched.

The chain links TRBV7-9 to TRBJ1-1; D not resolved. CDR3 length: 13 amino acids. Trimming removed 3 bases at V and 5 bases at J, with 10 bases between. CDR1 and CDR2 (germline): SEHNR, FQNEAQ (reference sequence). In DNA, the CDR3 is TGTGCCAGCAGCTTTGAGGGTGAGACTGAAGCTTTCTTT. Protein: CASSFEGETEAFF.

This clone was seen a few times. This rearrangement joins TRBV30 to TRBJ1-5; D call uncertain. This CDR3 is 13 amino acids long. Per the germline V gene, CDR1 is GTSNPN and CDR2 is SVGIG (reference sequence). Trimming took 0 bases from V and 6 from J, leaving 9 bases between them. For the CDR3, the DNA is TGTGCCTGGAGTGTAGTCGGTCGTCAGCCCCAGCATTTT. Translation gives CAWSVVGRQPQHF.

This clone was found a few times. The genes are TRBV6-5 and TRBJ2-7; 7 positions agree with TRBD1. Germline loops: CDR1 MNHEY, CDR2 SVGAGI. Trimming removed 5 bases from V and 5 bases from J; junction bases left unmatched: 12. The CDR3 is made up of 15 amino acids. The CDR3 DNA follows: TGTGCCAGCAGTAGAGAACAGGGGCTGGGGCACGAGCAGTACTTC. Amino acid sequence: CASSREQGLGHEQYF.